Listed here are 19 T cell receptor beta chains from one sample, sequenced in a study of T cells and copy number aberrations in small-cell lung cancer. TCRdb keeps only in-frame clones here, not all; method: immunoSEQ multiplex PCR. The table has 2,700 or so clones, more than 65% seen once. Material: normal tissue next to the tumor. These receptors were taken from a man aged 65 to 79 with small cell lung cancer.

The genes are TRBV28 and TRBJ2-2; D is ambiguous. CDR1 and CDR2 from the germline V gene are MDHEN and SYDVKM. V was pared by 5 bases and J by 10 bases, with 8 bases between. This CDR3 region has 11 residues. DNA of the CDR3: TGTGCCAGCAGTGGCCATGTGGAGCTGTTTTTT. This codes for CASSGHVELFF. Full variable domain (missing parts from reference TRBV28 and TRBJ2-2): DVKVTQSSRYLVKRTGEKVFLECVQDMDHENMFWYRQDPGLGLRLIYFSYDVKMKEKGDIPEGYSVSREKKERFSLILESASTNQTSMYLCASSGHVELFFGEGSRLTVL.

V usage is TRBV7-2 and J usage is TRBJ2-7, with 9 nucleotides matching TRBD1. The CDR3 is 16 residues long. The junction had 9 bases not matched to a gene; V was cut back by 5 bases and J by 1 base. Looked up from germline, CDR1 is SGHTA and CDR2 is FQGNSA. Written as DNA, the CDR3 is TGTGCCAGCAGCCGCCTGGGACAGGGAGGGTCCTACGAGCAGTACTTC. Protein sequence: CASSRLGQGGSYEQYF. The entire variable domain, with the rest obtained from reference TRBV7-2 and TRBJ2-7, is as follows: GAGVSQSPSNKVTEKGKDVELRCDPISGHTALYWYRQSLGQGLEFLIYFQGNSAPDKSGLPSDRFSAERTGGSVSTLTIQRTQQEDSAVYLCASSRLGQGGSYEQYFGPGTRLTVT.

This chain uses TRBV6-5 with TRBJ1-4, with D hard to call. This CDR3 comprises 13 residues. In germline, CDR1 is MNHEY, CDR2 SVGAGI. V was pared by 2 bases and J by 4 bases, with 5 bases between. This CDR3 is CASSYNYNEKLFF. The CDR3 coding sequence is TGTGCCAGCAGTTACAACTATAATGAAAAACTGTTTTTT.

The chain links TRBV19 to TRBJ1-4; the D is unclear. Germline V lookup: CDR1 LNHDA, CDR2 SQIVND (reference sequence). The CDR3 runs to 14 residues. Trimming shortened V by 6 bases and J by 7 bases, and 15 bases separated the two germline ends. The CDR3 sequence is CASSPNRYPEKLFF. In DNA form, the CDR3 reads TGTGCCAGTAGCCCAAACCGCTACCCTGAAAAACTGTTTTTT.

The V call is TRBV10-2, the J call TRBJ1-3; weak D call: TRBD1 (6 bases). CDR3 length: 16 residues. Trimming cost V 5 bases and J 0 bases, with 14 bases left between them. CDR1 WSHSY and CDR2 SAAADI come from the germline V gene. CDR3 sequence reads: CASSRDTASSGNTIYF. The DNA of the CDR3 is TGCGCCAGCAGTCGGGACACGGCGTCCTCTGGAAACACCATATATTTT.

The chain combines TRBV29-1 with TRBJ2-5; tentative D call: TRBD2 (6 bases). Trimming took off 0 bases at V and 2 bases at J, with 16 bases between the two ends. The germline gives CDR1 SQVTM, CDR2 ANQGSEA. The CDR3 is made up of 16 amino acids. CDR3 nucleotides: TGCAGCGTTGAAGATCCCCTTAGTGGGGGGCAAGAGACCCAGTACTTC. Residues: CSVEDPLSGGQETQYF.

The chain combines TRBV5-5 with TRBJ1-1; no firm D call. Germline CDR1 reads SGHKS; CDR2 reads YYEKEE (reference sequence). Deletions cut 2 bases from V and 2 bases from J, with 4 bases between. This CDR3 contains 12 residues. In DNA, the CDR3 is TGTGCCAGCAGCTTTACCAACACTGAAGCTTTCTTT. Protein sequence: CASSFTNTEAFF.

V gene TRBV5-1 combines with J gene TRBJ1-2, with a possible D match to TRBD1 (5 bases). Trimming left V 0 bases short and J 5 bases short, with 20 bases between. CDR1 is SGHRS and CDR2 is YFSETQ in the germline V gene. The CDR3 contains 17 residues. CDR3 loop: CASSLAKVGGGRYGYTF. CDR3 nucleotide sequence: TGCGCCAGCAGCTTGGCCAAGGTCGGCGGGGGAAGGTATGGCTACACCTTC.

V gene TRBV4-2 combines with J gene TRBJ2-1, with TRBD2 identical over 7 bases. Trimming cost V 0 bases and J 1 base; bases outside gene matches: 6. CDR3 size: 17 residues. CDR1 and CDR2 (germline): LGHNA, YNFKEQ. CDR3 in DNA: TGTGCCAGCAGCCAAGAGGGGGGGACCGCTTCCTACAATGAGCAGTTCTTC. Protein product: CASSQEGGTASYNEQFF.

This clone was found a few times. The genes are TRBV9 and TRBJ2-5, with D tentatively TRBD1 or TRBD2 (5 bases each). CDR3 size: 13 residues. Trimming cost V 7 bases and J 2 bases, with 12 bases left between them. Looked up from germline, CDR1 is SGDLS and CDR2 is YYNGEE. CDR3 sequence (DNA): TGTGCCAGCCAGCGAGGGACGCAAGAGACCCAGTACTTC. The encoded protein is CASQRGTQETQYF.

This clone was detected only once. CDR3 sequence: CASSLTSQGTEAFF. In DNA, the CDR3 is TGTGCCAGCAGCTTAACGAGCCAGGGCACTGAAGCTTTCTTT. The chain combines TRBV11-3 with TRBJ1-1, with a tentative D call TRBD1 (5 bases). This CDR3 spans 14 amino acids. Deletions cut 2 bases from V and 4 bases from J, with 11 bases between. Germline V gene sequence: CDR1 SGHNT, CDR2 YENEEA.

This rearrangement joins TRBV4-2 to TRBJ2-3; 7 bases map to TRBD2. The length of the CDR3 is 15 residues. The J segment lost 2 bases and the V segment lost 4 bases, leaving 6 bases of the junction unmatched. CDR1 LGHNA and CDR2 YNFKEQ come from the germline V gene. The CDR3 coding sequence is TGTGCCAGCAGCCCTGGGACTACAGTCACAGATACGCAGTATTTT. Translating gives CASSPGTTVTDTQYF.

The gene calls are TRBV14 and TRBJ2-7, with D tentatively TRBD1 or TRBD2 (5 bases each). CDR1 and CDR2 from the germline V gene are SGHDN and FVKESK. The CDR3 contains 17 residues. Trimming stripped 4 bases from V and 7 bases from J, with 26 bases between. Written as DNA, the CDR3 is TGTGCCAGCAGCCCCACGACCCGACGGGGACGGCCGGGGGAGCAGTACGTC. It specifies CASSPTTRRGRPGEQYV.

The sample holds one count of this clone. This chain connects TRBV7-3 to TRBJ1-1; D not certain. CDR3 length: 14 amino acids. Trimming removed 5 bases from V and 2 bases from J, with 12 bases in between. Germline CDR1 SGHTA, CDR2 FQGTGA. CDR3 sequence (DNA): TGTGCCAGCAGCACCGGGCTCCCCAACACTGAAGCTTTCTTT. Amino acid sequence: CASSTGLPNTEAFF.

J is TRBJ2-1 and V is TRBV19; 13 nucleotides align to TRBD2. The ends lost 5 bases at V and 8 bases at J; junction bases unmatched: 15. The germline CDR1 and CDR2 sequences are LNHDA and SQIVND (reference sequence). CDR3 length: 18 amino acids. The chain's CDR3 is CASSVPAETSGRWDEQFF. In DNA form, the CDR3 reads TGTGCCAGTAGTGTTCCCGCCGAGACTAGCGGGAGGTGGGATGAGCAGTTCTTC.

This clone has only one observation. The gene calls are TRBV19 and TRBJ2-5; D uncertain. This CDR3 contains 14 residues. Germline CDR1 reads LNHDA; CDR2 reads SQIVND (reference sequence). Trimming took off 2 bases at V and 8 bases at J, with 15 bases between the two ends. The CDR3 region has the DNA TGTGCCAGTAGTATACAGGTCGAAGCGTCAACCCAGTACTTC. Translated, it gives CASSIQVEASTQYF.

The J gene is TRBJ2-1, the V gene TRBV7-3; maybe TRBD1 (5 bases). This CDR3 contains 13 residues. Looked up from germline, CDR1 is SGHTA and CDR2 is FQGTGA. V lost 6 bases, J lost 5 bases, and 11 bases lay in between. DNA for the CDR3: TGTGCCAGCAGGACAGTCGGTGACAATGAGCAGTTCTTC. Translation gives CASRTVGDNEQFF.

The chain employs TRBV30 and TRBJ1-3, with TRBD1 matching over 7 bases. V gave up 1 base and J gave up 1 base; unmatched junction bases: 4. The CDR3 sequence is 15 residues long. In germline, CDR1 is GTSNPN, CDR2 SVGIG (reference sequence). CDR3 sequence: CAWSAGDSSGNTIYF. As DNA, the CDR3 is TGTGCCTGGAGTGCTGGGGACAGTTCTGGAAACACCATATATTTT.

This clone occurred a few times. The rearrangement joins TRBV29-1 to TRBJ2-7; 12 bases agree with TRBD2. The CDR3 contains 14 residues. J gave up 4 bases and V 6 bases, and 7 bases lay outside the gene matches. Per germline, CDR1 SQVTM and CDR2 ANQGSEA. CDR3 amino acids: CSVTGLAGFYEQYF. The DNA of the CDR3 is TGCAGCGTAACGGGACTAGCGGGCTTTTACGAGCAGTACTTC.